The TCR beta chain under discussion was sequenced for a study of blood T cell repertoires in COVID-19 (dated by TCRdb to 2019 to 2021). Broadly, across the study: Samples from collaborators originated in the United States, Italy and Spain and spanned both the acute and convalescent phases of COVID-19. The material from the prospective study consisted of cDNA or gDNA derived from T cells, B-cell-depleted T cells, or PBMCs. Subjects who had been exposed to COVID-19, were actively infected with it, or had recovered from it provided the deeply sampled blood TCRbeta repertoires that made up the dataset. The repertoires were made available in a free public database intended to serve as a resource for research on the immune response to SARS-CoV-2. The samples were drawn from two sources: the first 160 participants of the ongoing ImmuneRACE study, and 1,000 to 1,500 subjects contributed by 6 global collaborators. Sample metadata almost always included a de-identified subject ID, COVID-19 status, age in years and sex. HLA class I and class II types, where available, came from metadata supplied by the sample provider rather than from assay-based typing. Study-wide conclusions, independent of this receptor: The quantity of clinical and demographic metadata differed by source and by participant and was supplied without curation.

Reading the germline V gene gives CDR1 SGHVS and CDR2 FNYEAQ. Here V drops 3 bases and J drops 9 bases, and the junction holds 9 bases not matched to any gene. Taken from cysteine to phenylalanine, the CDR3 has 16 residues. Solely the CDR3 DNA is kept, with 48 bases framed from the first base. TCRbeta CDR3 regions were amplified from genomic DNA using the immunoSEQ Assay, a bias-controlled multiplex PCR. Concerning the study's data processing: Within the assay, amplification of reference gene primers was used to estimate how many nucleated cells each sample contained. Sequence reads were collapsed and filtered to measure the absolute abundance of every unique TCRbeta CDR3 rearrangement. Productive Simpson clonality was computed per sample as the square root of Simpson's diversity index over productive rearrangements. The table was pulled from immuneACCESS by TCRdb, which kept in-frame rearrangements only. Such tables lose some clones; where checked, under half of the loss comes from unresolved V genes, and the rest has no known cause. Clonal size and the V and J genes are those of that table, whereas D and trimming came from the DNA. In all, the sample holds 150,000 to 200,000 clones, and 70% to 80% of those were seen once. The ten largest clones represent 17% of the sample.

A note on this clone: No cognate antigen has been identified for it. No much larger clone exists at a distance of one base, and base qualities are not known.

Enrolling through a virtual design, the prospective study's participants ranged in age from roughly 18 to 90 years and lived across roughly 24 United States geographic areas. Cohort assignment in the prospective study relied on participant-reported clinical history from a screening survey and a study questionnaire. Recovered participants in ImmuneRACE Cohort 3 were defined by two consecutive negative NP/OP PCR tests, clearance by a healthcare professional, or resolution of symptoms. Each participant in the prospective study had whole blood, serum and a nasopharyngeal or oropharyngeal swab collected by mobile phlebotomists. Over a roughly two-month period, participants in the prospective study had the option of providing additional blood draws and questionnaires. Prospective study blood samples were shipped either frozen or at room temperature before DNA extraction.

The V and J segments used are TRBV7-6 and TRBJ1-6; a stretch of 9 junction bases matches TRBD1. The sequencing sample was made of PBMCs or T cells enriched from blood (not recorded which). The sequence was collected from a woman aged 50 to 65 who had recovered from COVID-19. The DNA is TGTGCCAGCAGCTTGGCCGACAGGGGGGTGAGTTCACCCCTCCACTTT. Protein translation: CASSLADRGVSSPLHF.